What follows are 14 T cell receptor beta chains derived from one specimen sequenced in a study of identical twins. In TCRdb, the 5' RACE reads were re-called with MiXCR into one record per CDR3 protein. The profile shows hundreds of thousands of distinct CDR3 sequences, 8.6% of them singletons. These data also featured in a second study, about yellow fever vaccine responses in identical twins.

Sequences were obtained from PBMCs. These receptors came from a woman younger than 30 in good health.

This clonotype was detected ten times or more. The gene calls are TRBV11-2 and TRBJ1-2; D is unresolved. Trimming shortened V by 5 bases and J by 5 bases, and 12 bases separated the two germline ends. The CDR3 length is 13 residues. Germline values: CDR1 SGHAT, CDR2 FQNNGV. The CDR3 sequence is CASSGMAEYGYTF. CDR3 nucleotide sequence: TGTGCCAGCAGCGGGATGGCGGAGTATGGCTACACCTTC.

This clonotype showed up many times. CDR3 in DNA: TGTGCCATCAGTGGCCCCCCCGCAGATACGCAGTATTTT. Residues: CAISGPPADTQYF. J is TRBJ2-3 and V is TRBV10-3; D is uncertain. Between the trimmed V and J ends, which lost 4 bases and 4 bases, there was a span of 9 bases. In germline, CDR1 is ENHRY, CDR2 SYGVKD. CDR3 length equals 13 residues.

The rearrangement joins TRBV6-2 or TRBV6-3 to TRBJ2-7; 9 bases map to TRBD2. The CDR3 is 16 residues long. V lost 6 bases, J lost 2 bases, and 11 bases stayed unmatched. CDR1 MNHEY and CDR2 SVGEGT come from the germline V gene. CDR3 amino acids: CASSWRTGTSPYEQYF. For the CDR3, the DNA is TGTGCCAGCAGCTGGAGAACCGGGACTAGCCCCTACGAGCAGTACTTC.

The genes are TRBV29-1 and TRBJ2-7; D might be TRBD1 (5 bases). The CDR3 sequence is 12 residues long. Per germline, CDR1 SQVTM and CDR2 ANQGSEA. The V end lost 1 base, the J end lost 5 bases, and 9 bases lay between the germline ends. The CDR3 DNA reads as TGCAGCGTTGAAGGGACACCCCACGAGCAGTACTTC. This codes for CSVEGTPHEQYF.

This clonotype has just a few counts. This rearrangement joins TRBV7-9 to TRBJ1-1; D gene ambiguous. Germline CDR1 and CDR2: SEHNR and FQNEAQ (reference sequence). This CDR3 region has 14 residues. Trimming removed 6 bases from V and 7 bases from J, with 18 bases in between. In nucleotides, the CDR3 is TGTGCCAGCAGTCAATCGACTTCAGGTAGTGAAGCTTTCTTT. Residues: CASSQSTSGSEAFF.

This chain joins TRBV15 and TRBJ2-7, with a tentative D call TRBD1 (6 bases). Trimming cost V 5 bases and J 2 bases, with 10 bases left between them. CDR3 size: 13 residues. Germline V gene sequence: CDR1 LNHNV, CDR2 YYDKDF (reference sequence). CDR3: CATSPDRPYEQYF. The CDR3 DNA reads as TGTGCCACCAGCCCCGACAGGCCCTACGAGCAGTACTTC.

This clonotype came up many times. J is TRBJ1-2 and V is TRBV12-3 or TRBV12-4; D not resolved. The CDR3 length is 13 residues. V lost 6 bases and J lost 3, with 11 bases in between. CDR3 region: CASRGIRDYGYTF. The CDR3 coding sequence is TGTGCCAGCAGGGGCATCCGGGACTATGGCTACACCTTC.

The gene calls are TRBV29-1 and TRBJ2-6; D is perhaps TRBD1 or TRBD2 (5 bases each). V was shortened by 5 bases and J by 4 bases, with 12 bases between the two germline ends. The CDR3 has 14 amino acids. The V gene's germline CDR1 is SQVTM and CDR2 ANQGSEA. The CDR3 DNA follows: TGCAGCGTTACTTACGAGGGGGGGGCCAACGTCCTGACTTTC. This gives the protein CSVTYEGGANVLTF.

This chain joins TRBV7-2 and TRBJ2-5; TRBD1 matches 10 bases. CDR1 and CDR2 (germline): SGHTA, FQGNSA. V trimming: 0 bases; J trimming: 5 bases; junction bases outside the gene matches: 12. CDR3 size: 18 residues. Written as DNA, the CDR3 is TGTGCCAGCAGCTTAGCGTTGGCCGGGACAGGGGTGGGGGAGACCCAGTACTTC. Translation gives CASSLALAGTGVGETQYF.

This clonotype was observed a handful of times. V gene TRBV6-6 combines with J gene TRBJ1-2, with D unclear. The V end lost 0 bases, the J end lost 6 bases, and 8 bases lay between the germline ends. CDR3 size: 13 residues. Germline CDR1 and CDR2: MNHNY and SVGAGI (reference sequence). In DNA, the CDR3 is TGTGCCAGCAGTTACTCGATGGGGAATGGCTACACCTTC. Its translation: CASSYSMGNGYTF.

The chain joins TRBV27 to TRBJ2-1, with 8 bases identical to TRBD2. The CDR3 totals 18 residues. Germline-derived CDR1 and CDR2 are MNHEY and SMNVEV (reference sequence). Unmatched junction bases numbered 18, after V lost 4 bases and J lost 7 bases. CDR3 amino acids: CASSSDFPSSGGGNEQFF. CDR3 sequence (DNA): TGTGCCAGCAGTTCGGACTTCCCCTCCAGCGGGGGAGGGAATGAGCAGTTCTTC.

This clonotype was seen only a few times. The rearrangement joins TRBV11-2 to TRBJ2-2; 12 bases are shared with TRBD2. V lost 4 bases to trimming and J lost 10 bases; unmatched junction nucleotides: 16. Germline V lookup: CDR1 SGHAT, CDR2 FQNNGV. The CDR3 is 18 amino acids. Written as DNA, the CDR3 is TGTGCCAGCAGCTCCCGACTAGCGGGGGAACTAAGAGCGGCGGAGCTGTTTTTT. Translating it yields CASSSRLAGELRAAELFF.

This sequence joins TRBV10-3 and TRBJ2-7; D not certain. Germline-derived CDR1 and CDR2 are ENHRY and SYGVKD. V was clipped by 3 bases and J by 2 bases, with 8 bases between them. CDR3 length equals 13 residues. This CDR3 reads CAISEEVAYEQYF. CDR3 sequence (DNA): TGTGCCATCAGTGAAGAAGTAGCCTACGAGCAGTACTTC.

The table lists this clonotype with a few counts. The chain has TRBV20-1 and TRBJ1-2, with 9 bases fitting TRBD1. CDR1 is DFQATT, CDR2 SNEGSKA, per germline (reference sequence). J was trimmed by 7 bases and V by 3 bases; bases with no gene match: 9. The CDR3 runs to 14 residues. The CDR3 spells CSASFGTGSFGYTF. DNA of the CDR3: TGCAGTGCTAGTTTCGGGACAGGGTCTTTTGGCTACACCTTC.